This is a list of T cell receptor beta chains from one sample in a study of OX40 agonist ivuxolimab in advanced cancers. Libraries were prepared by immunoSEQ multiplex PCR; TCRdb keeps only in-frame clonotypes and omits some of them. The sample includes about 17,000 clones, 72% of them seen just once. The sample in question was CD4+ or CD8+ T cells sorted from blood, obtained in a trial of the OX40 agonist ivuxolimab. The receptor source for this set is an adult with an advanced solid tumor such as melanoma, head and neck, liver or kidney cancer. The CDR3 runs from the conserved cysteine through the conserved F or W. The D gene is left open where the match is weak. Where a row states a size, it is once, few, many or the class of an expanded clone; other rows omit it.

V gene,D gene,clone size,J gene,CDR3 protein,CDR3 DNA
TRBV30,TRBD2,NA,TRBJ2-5,CAWSVGLKETQYF,TGTGCCTGGAGTGTGGGACTAAAAGAGACCCAGTACTTC
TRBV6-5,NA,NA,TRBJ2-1,CASSAGTRAYNEQFF,TGTGCCAGCAGCGCCGGGACCCGAGCCTACAATGAGCAGTTCTTC
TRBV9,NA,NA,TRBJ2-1,CASSPGWSSYNEQFF,TGTGCCAGCAGCCCAGGGTGGTCGTCCTACAATGAGCAGTTCTTC
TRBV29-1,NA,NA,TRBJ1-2,CSVEGGRMYYGYTF,TGCAGCGTTGAAGGAGGCAGGATGTACTATGGCTACACCTTC
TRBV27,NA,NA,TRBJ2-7,CASSFMPPYEQYF,TGTGCCAGCAGTTTTATGCCCCCCTACGAGCAGTACTTC
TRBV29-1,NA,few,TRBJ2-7,CSVPKGSEQYF,TGCAGCGTTCCCAAGGGTTCCGAGCAGTACTTC
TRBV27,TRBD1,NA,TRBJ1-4,CASSLGTGGSEKLFF,TGTGCCAGCAGTTTGGGGACAGGGGGTAGTGAAAAACTGTTTTTT
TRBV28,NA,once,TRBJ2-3,CASSLLSGSGDTQYF,TGTGCCAGCAGTTTATTATCTGGATCTGGGGATACGCAGTATTTT
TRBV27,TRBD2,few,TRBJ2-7,CASSLLAASSYEQYF,TGTGCCAGCAGCTTACTAGCGGCAAGCTCCTACGAGCAGTACTTC
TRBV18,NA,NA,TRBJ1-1,CASSQPENFEAFF,TGTGCCAGCTCACAGCCGGAGAATTTTGAAGCTTTCTTT
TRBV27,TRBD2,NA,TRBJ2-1,CASSPLAGGQDEQFF,TGTGCCAGCAGTCCATTAGCGGGGGGGCAGGATGAGCAGTTCTTC
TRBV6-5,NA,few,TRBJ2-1,CASSDRYNEQFF,TGTGCCAGCAGCGACAGATACAATGAGCAGTTCTTC
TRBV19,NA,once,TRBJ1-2,CASSPTSSNYGYTF,TGTGCCAGTAGCCCGACAAGTTCGAACTATGGCTACACCTTC
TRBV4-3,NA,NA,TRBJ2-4,CASSQVGTSLAKNIQYF,TGCGCCAGCAGCCAAGTAGGGACTTCACTAGCCAAAAACATTCAGTACTTC
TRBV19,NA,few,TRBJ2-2,CASSIAGLGELFF,TGTGCCAGTAGTATAGCCGGGTTAGGGGAGCTGTTTTTT
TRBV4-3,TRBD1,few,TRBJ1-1,CASSPTGVEAFF,TGCGCCAGCAGCCCGACAGGGGTTGAAGCTTTCTTT
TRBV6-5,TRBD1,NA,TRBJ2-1,CASSLYNRGGNEQFF,TGTGCCAGCAGTTTATATAACAGGGGCGGCAATGAGCAGTTCTTC
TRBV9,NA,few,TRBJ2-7,CASSVGGSVGYEQYF,TGTGCCAGCAGCGTAGGTGGGAGCGTGGGCTACGAGCAGTACTTC
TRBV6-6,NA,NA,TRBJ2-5,CASSSLQPTKETQYF,TGTGCCAGCAGTTCGTTACAGCCGACCAAAGAGACCCAGTACTTC
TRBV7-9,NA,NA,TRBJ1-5,CASSLNDQPQHF,TGTGCCAGCAGCTTGAACGATCAGCCCCAGCATTTT
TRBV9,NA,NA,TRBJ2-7,CASSSQDRSYEQYF,TGTGCCAGCAGCTCACAGGACAGATCCTACGAGCAGTACTTC
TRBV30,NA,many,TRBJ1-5,CAWSVGGGSFQPQHF,TGTGCCTGGAGTGTAGGGGGGGGCTCCTTTCAGCCCCAGCATTTT
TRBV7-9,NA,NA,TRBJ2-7,CASSPPGGWEQYF,TGTGCCAGCAGCCCCCCGGGGGGCTGGGAGCAGTACTTC
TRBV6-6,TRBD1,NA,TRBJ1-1,CASSLRWTGAEAFF,TGTGCCAGCAGCCTACGGTGGACAGGGGCTGAAGCTTTCTTT
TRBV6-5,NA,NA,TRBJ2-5,CASSYGLQQETQYF,TGTGCCAGCAGTTACGGGCTCCAGCAAGAGACCCAGTACTTC
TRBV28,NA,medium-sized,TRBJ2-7,CASRLGINYEQYF,TGTGCCAGCAGGTTAGGGATCAACTACGAGCAGTACTTC
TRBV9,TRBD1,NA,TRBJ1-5,CASSYSDRAQPQHF,TGTGCCAGCAGCTATTCGGACAGGGCGCAGCCCCAGCATTTT
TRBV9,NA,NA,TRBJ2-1,CASSVGENEQFF,TGTGCCAGCAGCGTAGGGGAGAATGAGCAGTTCTTC